This T cell receptor (beta chain) emerged from a study of beta chain features in type 1 diabetes. Study observations and caveats: Naive, central memory and regulatory TCRB repertoires appeared more similar among patients than healthy donors. The VDJ junctions of type 1 diabetes patients carried fewer insertions and more deletions.

As to this clone: Its target is unknown.

Investigators reverse transcribed all isolated RNA, so they sequenced expressed TCRB transcripts. Using immunoSEQ multiplex PCR, the repertoire was profiled, and TCRdb retains in-frame clones only, with some absent. The sample shows 900,000 or so clones, roughly a sixth of them seen only once. This TCR derives from a woman aged 18-35 years in good health. The sample was naive CD4+ T cells from blood.

The CDR3 sequence is CASSLDPGVGGYTF. CDR3 nucleotide sequence: TGTGCCAGCAGCTTAGATCCGGGGGTAGGAGGCTACACCTTC. This chain links TRBV7-8 with TRBJ1-2; D is possibly TRBD1 (5 bases). Germline V gene sequence: CDR1 SGHVS, CDR2 FQNEAQ. The CDR3 runs to 14 residues. V lost 1 base, J lost 8 bases, and 14 bases lay in between.